The T cell receptor (beta chain) described here comes from a study of graft-versus-host responses after intestinal transplantation. For the study at large: Anti-thymocyte globulin was used for induction in all recipients, who then took tacrolimus and steroids for approximately 3 years.

Study-level points and caveats: Recipient bone marrow held GvH clones, some seen earlier in ileum or blood.

This clone was counted once. What it recognizes is unknown. The method was immunoSEQ multiplex PCR; TCRdb's version includes in-frame clones alone and lacks a portion of them. The table records about 89,000 clones, roughly 89% of them present only once. The sequence came from a human donor who received an intestinal transplant. The material was unstimulated CD4+ T cells sorted from spleen or lymph node cells, obtained before intestinal transplant.

CDR3 amino acids: CASSQSAGPYNEQFF. Written as DNA, the CDR3 is TGCGCCAGCAGCCAATCCGCGGGGCCCTACAATGAGCAGTTCTTC. The chain joins TRBV4-3 to TRBJ2-1; tentative D call: TRBD2 (6 bases). With 2 bases removed from V and 2 bases from J, the gap between germline ends came to 10 bases. Germline lookup yields CDR1 LGHNA and CDR2 YSLEER. The CDR3 has 15 residues.